This T cell receptor beta chain was recovered during a study of control samples from healthy donors and cancer patients. TCRdb keeps only in-frame clones here, not all; method: immunoSEQ multiplex PCR. The sample holds about 410,000 clones, around 90% seen once. The V gene lost 2 bases and the J gene lost 1 base, with 6 bases spanning the gap. The CDR3 runs to 13 residues. Germline loops: CDR1 SGDLS, CDR2 YYNGEE. Specimen: PBMCs. The V gene is TRBV9, the J gene TRBJ1-1, with a weak D call TRBD1 (5 bases). The receptor was derived from a man aged 35 to 55 with head and neck cancer. CDR3 coding DNA: TGTGCCAGCAGCGTGGACACGAACACTGAAGCTTTCTTT. Amino acid sequence: CASSVDTNTEAFF.